The 25 T cell receptor beta chains in this list originate from one sample, sequenced in a study of graft-versus-host responses after intestinal transplantation. Antigens of these TCRs are unknown. TCRdb's table, derived via immunoSEQ multiplex PCR, lists solely in-frame clones and lacks some. The sample shows over 90,000 clones, 91% of them seen only once. This specimen consisted of unstimulated CD4+ T cells sorted from spleen or lymph node cells, obtained before transplant. All receptors derive from a human donor who was the organ donor for an intestinal transplant.

The V call is TRBV5-6, the J call TRBJ1-5; TRBD1 might be the D (5 bases). V was shortened by 3 bases and J by 4 bases, with 11 bases between the two germline ends. The CDR3 loop spans 14 amino acids. The germline V gene encodes CDR1 SGHDT and CDR2 YYEEEE. The CDR3 here is CASSYRGVNQPQHF. In DNA, the CDR3 is TGTGCCAGCAGCTACCGGGGGGTGAATCAGCCCCAGCATTTT.

CDR3 DNA: TGCGCCAGCAGCTTCAGTTACAATGAGCAGTTCTTC. Its translation is CASSFSYNEQFF. The rearrangement joins TRBV5-1 to TRBJ2-1; D is undetermined. CDR1 is SGHRS, CDR2 YFSETQ, per germline. Trimming pared 2 bases from V and 4 bases from J, leaving 4 bases between. This CDR3 has 12 residues.

The table lists this clone with a few counts. V usage is TRBV5-6 and J usage is TRBJ2-7, with D possibly being TRBD2 (7 bases). Looked up from germline, CDR1 is SGHDT and CDR2 is YYEEEE. The V end lost 0 bases, the J end lost 4 bases, and 14 bases lay between the germline ends. The CDR3 length is 15 residues. The chain's CDR3 is CASSLVGGQRYEQYF. The CDR3 DNA sequence: TGTGCCAGCAGCTTGGTGGGGGGGCAAAGATACGAGCAGTACTTC.

This chain joins TRBV6-5 and TRBJ1-1, with TRBD1 as a possible D gene (6 bases). V lost 7 bases and J 3 bases, leaving 18 bases between the germline ends. The CDR3 covers 15 residues. Germline V lookup: CDR1 MNHEY, CDR2 SVGAGI. CDR3 in DNA: TGTGCCAGCAAGGGGGGAGGGGCGGGAGACACTGAAGCTTTCTTT. It yields the protein CASKGGGAGDTEAFF.

This clone was picked up one time. V and J are TRBV27 and TRBJ2-7; the D gene is possibly TRBD2 (5 bases). The V end lost 4 bases, the J end lost 3 bases, and 16 bases lay between the germline ends. This CDR3 has 15 amino acids. Germline V gene lookup returns CDR1 MNHEY and CDR2 SMNVEV (reference sequence). Here the CDR3 reads CASSSPTVSGYEQYF. Written as DNA, the CDR3 is TGTGCCAGCAGTTCACCTACCGTAAGCGGCTACGAGCAGTACTTC.

DNA of the CDR3: TGTGCCAGCAGTTACCTACTAGCGGGCGAGCAGTACTTC. Translated: CASSYLLAGEQYF. V is TRBV6-5 and J is TRBJ2-5; 9 bases map to TRBD2. The J call may be in error: the DNA end matches TRBJ2-7 better. Germline V gene data show CDR1 as MNHEY and CDR2 as SVGAGI. This CDR3 contains 13 residues.

The rearrangement joins TRBV11-2 to TRBJ1-2, with D unclear. Deletions cut 2 bases from V and 3 bases from J, with 4 bases between. The CDR3 is 12 amino acids. CDR1 and CDR2 (germline): SGHAT, FQNNGV. The CDR3 nucleotides are TGTGCCAGCAGCTTAACAGACTATGGCTACACCTTC. This gives the protein CASSLTDYGYTF.

This clone was detected once. The chain combines TRBV4-1 with TRBJ2-5, with 16 bases lining up with TRBD2. The CDR3 extends over 19 amino acids. Trimming at V came to 1 base and at J to 2 bases, leaving 7 bases not matched to a gene. The V gene's germline CDR1 is MGHRA and CDR2 YSYEKL. CDR3 coding DNA: TGCGCCAGCAGCCAAGCCCCGGGACTAGCGGGGGGGCGGCAAGAGACCCAGTACTTC. Translation gives CASSQAPGLAGGRQETQYF.

The chain couples TRBV9 to TRBJ2-1, with D possibly being TRBD2 (5 bases). V shed 4 bases and J shed 4 bases, with 9 bases lying between them. The CDR3 has 13 amino acids. Germline CDR1 SGDLS, CDR2 YYNGEE. The CDR3 DNA is TGTGCCAGCAGCACACAGCGGTACAATGAGCAGTTCTTC. It specifies CASSTQRYNEQFF.

The chain combines TRBV5-1 with TRBJ2-6; D is uncertain. Trimming removed 0 bases at V and 0 bases at J, with 7 bases between. The CDR3 sequence is 16 residues long. The germline V gene has CDR1 SGHRS and CDR2 YFSETQ. The CDR3 loop reads CASSLGLVSGANVLTF. The CDR3 DNA reads as TGCGCCAGCAGCTTGGGGCTAGTCTCTGGGGCCAACGTCCTGACTTTC.

The V gene is TRBV27, the J gene TRBJ2-2; perhaps TRBD1 as D (6 bases). The CDR3 sequence is 15 residues long. The V end lost 6 bases, the J end lost 2 bases, and 13 bases lay between the germline ends. The V gene's germline CDR1 is MNHEY and CDR2 SMNVEV (reference sequence). The CDR3 sequence is CASRMGRGNTGELFF. The CDR3 nucleotides read TGTGCCAGCAGAATGGGCAGGGGAAACACCGGGGAGCTGTTTTTT.

The V gene is TRBV15, the J gene TRBJ2-7; TRBD2 is a possible D gene (6 bases). This CDR3 has 15 residues. The V end was cut by 3 bases, the J end by 0 bases, with 12 bases between. CDR1 and CDR2 from the germline V gene are LNHNV and YYDKDF (reference sequence). The DNA of the CDR3 is TGTGCCACCAGCAGCGGCACTAGCCACTCCTACGAGCAGTACTTC. The encoded protein is CATSSGTSHSYEQYF.

J is TRBJ1-5 and V is TRBV19, with 7 bases aligning to TRBD1. This CDR3 region has 15 residues. V shed 5 bases, J shed 5 bases, and the junction held 9 bases outside the gene matches. Germline loops: CDR1 LNHDA, CDR2 SQIVND (reference sequence). In nucleotides, the CDR3 is TGTGCCAGTAGTGAAACAGGGGCTTACCATCAGCCCCAGCATTTT. This codes for CASSETGAYHQPQHF.

This clone was counted between two and nine times. The chain employs TRBV2 and TRBJ2-5, with D uncertain. CDR3 size: 12 residues. The germline gives CDR1 SNHLY, CDR2 FYNNEI. Trimming took off 7 bases at V and 2 bases at J, with 8 bases between the two ends. The CDR3 here is CASKPQQETQYF. CDR3 bases: TGTGCCAGCAAGCCCCAACAAGAGACCCAGTACTTC.

The chain is built from TRBV6-6 and TRBJ2-2; 11 bases agree with TRBD1. After removal of 2 bases from V and 7 bases from J, the junction contained 6 bases not matched to a gene. CDR3 length: 16 residues. Looked up from germline, CDR1 is MNHNY and CDR2 is SVGAGI (reference sequence). The CDR3 DNA sequence: TGTGCCAGCAGTTACGGAAGGGACAGGGGGGGCGGGGAGCTGTTTTTT. Its protein product is CASSYGRDRGGGELFF.

The chain has TRBV7-9 and TRBJ1-1; no clear D gene. Germline CDR1 and CDR2: SEHNR and FQNEAQ (reference sequence). CDR3 length: 14 residues. The ends were cut back, 2 bases at V and 3 bases at J, with 10 bases in the middle. In DNA, the CDR3 is TGTGCCAGCAGCTTACTAGGGAGCCACACTGAAGCTTTCTTT. Translating it yields CASSLLGSHTEAFF.

CDR3 region: CASSLGGGVFGTGELFF. In DNA form, the CDR3 reads TGTGCCAGCAGTTTGGGAGGGGGGGTTTTTGGAACCGGGGAGCTGTTTTTT. The gene calls are TRBV27 and TRBJ2-2; D is perhaps TRBD2 (7 bases). The V gene lost 3 bases and the J gene lost 5 bases, with 19 bases spanning the gap. In germline, CDR1 is MNHEY, CDR2 SMNVEV (reference sequence). The length of the CDR3 is 17 residues.

This clone occurred once. The CDR3 nucleotides read TGTGCCAGCAGTACCGGGACAGGGCGAACTTACGAGCAGTACTTC. Protein sequence: CASSTGTGRTYEQYF. The rearrangement links TRBV27 to TRBJ2-7; 9 nucleotides align to TRBD1. With V trimmed by 5 bases and J by 4 bases, 9 bases remained unmatched. This CDR3 comprises 15 residues. CDR1 and CDR2 from the germline V gene are MNHEY and SMNVEV (reference sequence).

The rearrangement links TRBV7-9 to TRBJ1-5, with a possible D match to TRBD1 (5 bases). There are 16 residues in the CDR3. CDR1 SEHNR and CDR2 FQNEAQ come from the germline V gene (reference sequence). The ends were cut back, 2 bases at V and 5 bases at J, with 16 bases in the middle. DNA of the CDR3: TGTGCCAGCAGCTTAACCACGGGGGTAAACCATCAGCCCCAGCATTTT. It translates to CASSLTTGVNHQPQHF.

This clone was recorded a few times. This chain links TRBV28 with TRBJ2-7; TRBD2 might be the D (5 bases). Trimming removed 6 bases from V and 0 bases from J, with 18 bases in between. This CDR3 contains 16 residues. CDR1 is MDHEN and CDR2 is SYDVKM in the germline V gene. CDR3 sequence (DNA): TGTGCCAGCAGCCGCATCCGGAGGACCCTCTCCTACGAGCAGTACTTC. Its protein product is CASSRIRRTLSYEQYF.

The chain combines TRBV19 with TRBJ1-2; 8 bases line up with TRBD1. Germline V CDR1 and CDR2: LNHDA, SQIVND (reference sequence). V was pared by 3 bases and J by 3 bases, with 6 bases of the junction left unmatched. The CDR3 length is 15 residues. CDR3 in amino acids: CASSIRGPSDYGYTF. The CDR3 bases are TGTGCCAGTAGTATCAGGGGGCCGTCCGACTATGGCTACACCTTC.

The rearrangement joins TRBV20-1 to TRBJ1-1; D uncertain. Per germline, CDR1 DFQATT and CDR2 SNEGSKA (reference sequence). The V gene lost 6 bases and the J gene lost 1 base, with 6 bases spanning the gap. The CDR3 extends over 11 amino acids. CDR3 sequence reads: CSAEWNTEAFF. For the CDR3, the DNA is TGCAGTGCCGAGTGGAACACTGAAGCTTTCTTT.

V is TRBV7-8 and J is TRBJ1-6, with D perhaps TRBD1 (6 bases). The germline V gene encodes CDR1 SGHVS and CDR2 FQNEAQ. CDR3 length: 16 amino acids. Deletions cut 5 bases from V and 0 bases from J, with 11 bases between. Here the CDR3 DNA reads TGTGCCAGCAGCCCCCCGGACAGCTCCTATAATTCACCCCTCCACTTT. Its translation is CASSPPDSSYNSPLHF.

V and J are TRBV7-9 and TRBJ2-7, with 8 bases matching TRBD2. Per germline, CDR1 SEHNR and CDR2 FQNEAQ (reference sequence). J was trimmed by 5 bases and V by 1 base; bases with no gene match: 4. The CDR3 totals 14 residues. Here the CDR3 reads CASSLGTSRDEQYF. The CDR3 DNA reads TGTGCCAGCAGCTTAGGGACTAGCAGGGACGAGCAGTACTTC.

This chain links TRBV2 with TRBJ1-2; D may be TRBD1 (5 bases). Germline assignment: CDR1 SNHLY and CDR2 FYNNEI. V was trimmed by 6 bases and J by 7 bases, leaving 12 bases between them. CDR3 length: 12 amino acids. The CDR3 DNA is TGTGCCAGCAGAGACAGCCTCTCTGGCTACACCTTC. Translated, it gives CASRDSLSGYTF.